A single T cell receptor beta chain is shown here with its context. This sample is part of a study of blood T cell repertoires in COVID-19. The overall study: Acute and convalescent COVID-19 samples came from the United States, Italy and Spain. The analysed material was cDNA or gDNA that came from T cells, B-cell-depleted T cells, or PBMCs.

Study processing details: Estimated nucleated cell counts came from reference gene primer amplification. Assay used: immunoSEQ multiplex PCR; TCRdb lists only in-frame clones, some missing. Clonal size and the V and J genes are those of that table, whereas D and trimming came from the DNA. The data show about 200,000 clones, 85% to 95% seen once. It was during active infection that Seattle patients were enrolled and then longitudinally followed. The CDR3 has 12 residues. V shed 4 bases and J shed 6 bases, with 10 bases lying between them. The germline CDR1 and CDR2 sequences are LNHDA and SQIVND (reference sequence).

The rearrangement joins TRBV19 to TRBJ2-7; D is unclear. The sequence derives from a man younger than 40 with COVID-19, enrolled during active disease. The sample was peripheral blood. The CDR3 DNA reads as TGTGCCAGTAGTACCCGAGTTGGCGAGCAGTACTTC. Residues: CASSTRVGEQYF.